The source of this TCR beta chain is a study of cytomegalovirus exposure and HLA in healthy donors. CDR3 length: 15 residues. Germline V gene sequence: CDR1 SGHRS, CDR2 YFSETQ. The V gene end was trimmed by 4 bases and the J gene end by 0 bases; junction bases not matched to a gene: 6. Method: immunoSEQ multiplex PCR; TCRdb's copy keeps in-frame clones and lacks some. The sample yields roughly 250,000 clones, around 89% seen once. This clone was found once. This TCR was recovered from a woman younger than 35 in good health and CMV-seronegative. Material: PBMCs. The genes are TRBV5-1 and TRBJ1-1, with 7 bases lining up with TRBD1. The CDR3, as DNA: TGCGCCAGCAGCGGCAGGGGGTTGTTGAACACTGAAGCTTTCTTT. Amino acid sequence: CASSGRGLLNTEAFF.